This T cell receptor beta chain was obtained from a study of T-cell memory formation after mild COVID-19. For the study at large: For the most part, TCR clusters were specific to one donor.

V lost 0 bases and J lost 1; bases outside the gene matches: 5. This CDR3 spans 17 amino acids. CDR1 and CDR2 (germline): SGHNT, YYREEE (reference sequence). As concerns this clonotype: Its antigen is currently unknown.

Study-wide findings and caveats: Day 15 to 85 contractors were CD4/CD8 balanced; later expanders leaned CD4+. Researchers report contracting CD4+ clones mostly in CM and EM, with CD8+ clones in EMRA.

Using constant-segment primers, 5'RACE produced TCR alpha and TCR beta cDNA libraries carrying sample barcodes and UMIs. MiXCR was run by TCRdb on the 5' RACE reads, yielding one entry per CDR3 protein. The data hold under 300,000 distinct CDR3 sequences, with around 15% observed a single time. Material: PBMCs or a T cell subset sorted from them (not recorded which). The rearrangement links TRBV5-4 to TRBJ2-3, with 10 bases aligning to TRBD2. The sequence was obtained from a man younger than 35 who had mild COVID-19 (a few samples of this study predate the infection). Cell type and time point are not known. CDR3 region: CASSLAAGTSGTDTQYF. In DNA form, the CDR3 reads TGTGCCAGCAGCTTGGCCGCAGGGACTAGCGGCACAGATACGCAGTATTTT.